The 18 T cell receptor beta chains reported below all come from one sample, sequenced in a study of breast tumors, draining lymph nodes, adjacent tissues. Axillary draining lymph nodes of breast cancer patients supplied the node samples. TCRdb re-called the multiplex PCR reads with MiXCR, one entry per CDR3 protein. The sample holds nearly 200,000 distinct CDR3 sequences; around a third are singletons and the top ten take about 4.5%. Material for sequencing was axillary lymph node tissue. The receptors were gathered from a female donor with breast cancer. Some clones in this sample may be carry-over from other donors' samples.

This clonotype has just a few counts. A much larger clone lies one base from this, so it may be a read error. CDR3 region: CASSHRTNGSYNEQFF. The CDR3 DNA follows: TGTGCCAGCAGTCATCGGACTAACGGGAGCTACAATGAGCAGTTCTTC. This chain uses TRBV2 with TRBJ2-1; a possible D gene is TRBD2 (6 bases). In germline, CDR1 is SNHLY, CDR2 FYNNEI. CDR3 length equals 16 residues. V was cut by 5 bases and J by 3 bases, with 17 bases left in between.

Turning to this clonotype: Being one base from a much bigger clone, this may be a read error. This sequence joins TRBV18 and TRBJ2-5, with 10 bases aligning to TRBD2. Per germline, CDR1 KGHSH and CDR2 LQKENI. This CDR3 is built from 14 residues. CDR3 in amino acids: CAGSYLAGAETQYF. The CDR3 nucleotides are TGTGCCGGCTCATATCTAGCGGGAGCTGAGACCCAGTACTTC.

Concerning this clonotype: Mismatch with germline at one junction end may stem from a read error. In DNA, the CDR3 is TGTGACAGCGACCCACAGGGGGTCAATTCACCCCTCCACTTT. Encoded protein: CDSDPQGVNSPLHF. The chain is built from TRBV2 and TRBJ1-6; 8 bases line up with TRBD1. Germline V gene sequence: CDR1 SNHLY, CDR2 FYNNEI. The CDR3 covers 14 residues.

The chain carries TRBV20-1 and TRBJ2-3, with TRBD2 identical over 13 bases. The CDR3 totals 15 residues. Germline V gives CDR1 DFQATT, CDR2 SNEGSKA (reference sequence). J was trimmed by 5 bases and V by 4 bases; bases with no gene match: 6. The CDR3: CSAKRLAGGGDTQYF. CDR3 bases: TGCAGTGCTAAACGACTAGCGGGGGGTGGAGATACGCAGTATTTT.

This clonotype has a handful of counts. The chain uses TRBV15 and TRBJ1-1, with a tentative D call TRBD1 (5 bases). Trimming shortened V by 1 base and J by 5 bases, and 17 bases separated the two germline ends. The germline gives CDR1 LNHNV, CDR2 YYDKDF (reference sequence). This CDR3 contains 16 residues. The CDR3 reads CATSRGHRGVSTEAFF. The DNA of the CDR3 is TGTGCCACCAGCAGAGGCCATCGGGGGGTCTCAACTGAAGCTTTCTTT.

This clonotype was recorded at least ten times. The chain joins TRBV15 to TRBJ2-7; 8 bases map to TRBD2. Germline values: CDR1 LNHNV, CDR2 YYDKDF (reference sequence). This CDR3 spans 15 amino acids. J was trimmed by 3 bases and V by 2 bases; bases with no gene match: 6. The CDR3 loop is CATSRLAGLLYEQYF. DNA for the CDR3: TGTGCCACCAGCAGATTAGCGGGATTGCTCTACGAGCAGTACTTC.

This chain connects TRBV15 to TRBJ1-4; TRBD1 might be the D (5 bases). CDR1 and CDR2 from the germline V gene are LNHNV and YYDKDF (reference sequence). CDR3 length: 17 amino acids. V was clipped by 3 bases and J by 3 bases, with 17 bases between them. CDR3 bases: TGTGCCACCAGCAGCTTAGGGGACCGAGCGGCTAATGAAAAACTGTTTTTT. Protein product: CATSSLGDRAANEKLFF.

This clonotype was picked up a small number of times. V gene TRBV11-2 combines with J gene TRBJ2-1, with 12 nucleotides matching TRBD2. CDR1 and CDR2 (germline): SGHAT, FQNNGV. V shed 0 bases, J shed 3 bases, and the junction held 6 bases outside the gene matches. This CDR3 comprises 18 residues. The CDR3, as DNA: TGTGCCAGCAGCTTAGATGTCCTAGCGGGGGGGTACTACAATGAGCAGTTCTTC. Encoded protein: CASSLDVLAGGYYNEQFF.

Note on this clonotype: A much larger clone is a single base away; this may be a read error. The chain recombines TRBV20-1 with TRBJ2-7; TRBD1 agrees at 8 bases. The V gene end was trimmed by 6 bases and the J gene end by 6 bases; junction bases not matched to a gene: 13. Germline V CDR1 and CDR2: DFQATT, SNEGSKA (reference sequence). The CDR3 spans 14 residues. The DNA for the CDR3 is TGCAGTGCCCGCCCAGGGACAGGTACCTCCGAGCAGTACTTC. It translates to CSARPGTGTSEQYF.

This clonotype occurred a few times. The chain is built from TRBV5-5 and TRBJ2-6; D possibly corresponds to TRBD1 (6 bases). Germline V CDR1 and CDR2: SGHKS, YYEKEE (reference sequence). V lost 0 bases and J 0 bases, leaving 16 bases between the germline ends. The CDR3 runs to 19 residues. CDR3 sequence: CASSLGDTGPSSGANVLTF. The CDR3 DNA reads TGTGCCAGCAGCTTGGGGGACACGGGGCCGAGCTCTGGGGCCAACGTCCTGACTTTC.

This clonotype was recorded at least ten times. With a much larger clone just one base away, this may be a read error. The rearrangement uses TRBV7-3 and TRBJ2-5; 11 bases line up with TRBD2. The length of the CDR3 is 15 residues. Germline V gives CDR1 SGHTA, CDR2 FQGTGA. The CDR3 is CASSLLAGGRETQHF. The CDR3 nucleotides are TGTGCCAGCAGCTTGCTAGCGGGGGGACGAGAGACCCAGCACTTC.

In its sample, this clonotype was seen a few times. The V gene is TRBV6-2 or TRBV6-3, the J gene TRBJ2-4; 8 nucleotides align to TRBD2. The CDR3 extends over 21 amino acids. The trim removed 2 bases at V and 2 bases at J, leaving 20 bases unmatched. Germline V CDR1 and CDR2: MNHEY, SVGEGT. CDR3 region: CASSYLFPRTPGGGPKNIQYF. The CDR3 region has the DNA TGTGCCAGCAGTTACCTATTCCCCCGTACCCCGGGAGGGGGACCCAAAAACATTCAGTACTTC.

This clonotype was counted many times. This rearrangement joins TRBV7-2 to TRBJ1-4, with TRBD1 as a possible D gene (5 bases). The V and J ends lost 5 bases and 0 bases respectively, with 13 bases between them. CDR1 SGHTA and CDR2 FQGNSA come from the germline V gene. The CDR3 contains 16 residues. CDR3 protein: CASSKQGGTTNEKLFF. CDR3 DNA sequence: TGTGCCAGCAGCAAGCAGGGCGGGACAACTAATGAAAAACTGTTTTTT.

In this sample, this clonotype turned up many times. The chain couples TRBV12-3 or TRBV12-4 to TRBJ2-2; D perhaps matches TRBD2 (7 bases). The CDR3 runs to 16 residues. The V gene lost 8 bases and the J gene lost 5 bases, with 21 bases spanning the gap. In DNA, the CDR3 is TGTGCCAGCCCTTCTGGGGGGGCAGGGGTAACCGGGGAGCTGTTTTTT. It yields the protein CASPSGGAGVTGELFF.

This clonotype was seen a handful of times. Compared with germline, one end of the junction differs, possibly owing to a read error. The chain is built from TRBV7-9 and TRBJ2-5; 11 nucleotides match TRBD2. This CDR3 region has 17 residues. CDR1 and CDR2 from the germline V gene are SEHNR and FQNEAQ (reference sequence). CDR3 DNA: TGTGCCAGCAGCGGGTCGACTAGCGGGACGCTACAAGAGCCCCAGTACTTC. Amino acid sequence: CASSGSTSGTLQEPQYF.

Many counts were recorded for this clonotype. The chain recombines TRBV20-1 with TRBJ2-1; 8 bases are shared with TRBD2. V gave up 7 bases and J gave up 6 bases; unmatched junction bases: 11. Germline V gene data show CDR1 as DFQATT and CDR2 as SNEGSKA (reference sequence). The CDR3 loop spans 14 amino acids. The CDR3 here is CSGGRGGDLNEQFF. The CDR3 nucleotides are TGCAGTGGCGGACGGGGGGGGGACCTCAATGAGCAGTTCTTC.

This clonotype was observed at least ten times. The chain recombines TRBV24-1 with TRBJ2-1; 11 bases are shared with TRBD2. The trim removed 0 bases at V and 7 bases at J, leaving 4 bases unmatched. This CDR3 spans 16 amino acids. Germline lookup yields CDR1 KGHDR and CDR2 SFDVKD. In DNA, the CDR3 is TGTGCCACCAGTGATTTGAGTAGCGGGAGGGTGAATGAGCAGTTCTTC. Protein: CATSDLSSGRVNEQFF.

This clonotype was observed many times. The chain joins TRBV7-3 to TRBJ2-4; D might be TRBD2 (6 bases). The CDR3 contains 14 residues. Germline V lookup: CDR1 SGHTA, CDR2 FQGTGA. V was shortened by 0 bases and J by 6 bases, with 9 bases between the two germline ends. The CDR3 reads CASSLTGAGNIQYF. The CDR3 DNA follows: TGTGCCAGCAGCTTAACGGGAGCGGGAAACATTCAGTACTTC.